This T cell receptor beta chain was identified in a study of shared clonotypes between healthy human individuals. General study results and limits: Larger estimated richness was generally recorded for naive subsets relative to memory subsets.

Cells designated naive CD8 were CD45RO-negative and were positively selected for CCR7, with terminally differentiated effector memory CD45RA+ cells excluded. Adult Caucasians living in Nashville, Tennessee made up all of the donors. In replicate PCRs of sorted subsets, approximately 200 ng DNA, approximately 30,000 T cell genomes, was used. The table came from immunoSEQ multiplex PCR; TCRdb's copy has only in-frame clones and leaves some out. The repertoire holds hundreds of thousands of clones, with 95% to 98% as singletons. Deletions cut 5 bases from V and 5 bases from J, with 8 bases between. Germline V gene lookup returns CDR1 SEHNR and CDR2 FQNEAQ (reference sequence). CDR3 length: 12 amino acids. In the case of this clone: What it binds is not known.

This clonotype was sampled from a man younger than 45 in good health. The material sequenced was naive CD8+ T cells sorted from blood. The rearrangement links TRBV7-9 to TRBJ2-3; D call uncertain. The CDR3 protein is CASSRIGDTQYF. CDR3 nucleotide sequence: TGTGCCAGCAGCCGGATCGGAGATACGCAGTATTTT.